Sequencing of this TCR beta chain was carried out in a study of blood T cells in healthy people across ages. The second PCR ran roughly 6 to 11 cycles with a sample-barcoded 5' primer and J-beta primers. The authors tagged each cDNA molecule using a template-switch adaptor with 12 random nucleotides. Using its own MiXCR run on the 5' RACE reads, TCRdb lists one record per CDR3 protein. The data contain about 560,000 distinct CDR3 sequences, about 29% of them singletons. Findings and limits, study-wide: Unsorted PBMCs ruled out conclusive naive versus antigen-experienced comparison.

CDR1 and CDR2 from the germline V gene are SQVTM and ANQGSEA. CDR3 length equals 13 residues. V lost 7 bases and J lost 0; bases outside the gene matches: 5. Worth noting for this clonotype: Antigen specificity is unknown.

The data were also submitted as part of a second study, on T cells of mothers and their children. From that study: Every mother produced more than 10 million TCR beta CDR3 reads, whereas every child provided 3 million to 3.5 million.

The sample consisted of blood. The chain joins TRBV29-1 to TRBJ1-2; 7 positions match TRBD1. This receptor was identified in a boy between 2 and 15 years old in good health. The CDR3, as DNA: TGCAGCGCCTCGACAGGGACTAACTATGGCTACACCTTC. Translation gives CSASTGTNYGYTF.